This TCR beta chain originates from a study of cytomegalovirus exposure and HLA in healthy donors. Whole-study results and caveats: A missense variant in DCLRE1C was later tied to TCR beta V- and J-gene trimming. Roughly uniform depth of sequencing across donors was assumed in presence/absence analyses. The CMV antigen specificity of three CMV-associated chains was confirmed through in vitro analysis.

PCR amplification relied on 60 Vbeta primers (plus 13 Jbeta primers). Profiling relied on immunoSEQ multiplex PCR, and the TCRdb table lists in-frame clones only, not all of them. This table has about 100,000 clones, less than 80% appearing once. Worth noting for this clone: Its antigen remains unknown.

This receptor was obtained from a young man in good health and CMV-seropositive. The sequenced material came from PBMCs.

CDR3 sequence: CASSPPGASSYNEQFF. DNA for the CDR3: TGTGCCAGCTCACCCCCAGGGGCGAGCTCCTACAATGAGCAGTTCTTC. The chain carries TRBV18 and TRBJ2-1, with D perhaps matching TRBD1 (6 bases). V was trimmed by 3 bases and J by 0 bases, leaving 12 bases between them. Germline V gene data show CDR1 as KGHSH and CDR2 as LQKENI. The CDR3 length is 16 residues. Using reference TRBV18 and TRBJ2-1 for the parts outside the CDR3, the full variable domain is NAGVMQNPRHLVRRRGQEARLRCSPMKGHSHVYWYRQLPEEGLKFMVYLQKENIIDESGMPKERFSAEFPKEGPSILRIQQVVRGDSAAYFCASSPPGASSYNEQFFGPGTRLTVL.